The present TCR beta chain was sequenced within a study of post-analysis software for immune sequencing data. Overall study: As for disease course, relapsing-remitting, secondary progressive and progressive-relapsing multiple sclerosis were all included.

Note on this clonotype: Its antigen is as yet unknown.

Prepared TCR beta cDNA libraries contained unique molecular identifiers. Roughly 500,000 cDNA molecules came from roughly 0.93 to 9.6 million T cells. MiXCR was run by TCRdb on the PCR reads, yielding one entry per CDR3 protein. Here the sample spans over 700,000 distinct CDR3 sequences, about 32% being singletons. Findings of the study overall: When the samples were clustered directly with F measure, those that had been prepared in the same batch showed strong co-clustering. Multiple sclerosis patients had significantly lower normalized Chao1 diversity than controls.

This receptor was taken from a girl under 18 with multiple sclerosis. The specimen was blood.

CDR3 in amino acids: CASSLAGERDEQYF. In DNA, the CDR3 is TGTGCCAGCAGCTTGGCAGGGGAACGCGACGAGCAGTACTTC. This rearrangement joins TRBV5-5 to TRBJ2-7; TRBD1 is a possible D gene (6 bases). The CDR3 spans 14 residues. The V and J ends lost 0 bases and 5 bases respectively, with 12 bases between them. Germline CDR1 SGHKS, CDR2 YYEKEE (reference sequence). Variable domain in full (rest from reference TRBV5-5 and TRBJ2-7): DAGVTQSPTHLIKTRGQQVTLRCSPISGHKSVSWYQQVLGQGPQFIFQYYEKEERGRGNFPDRFSARQFPNYSSELNVNALLLGDSALYLCASSLAGERDEQYFGPGTRLTVT.